This T cell receptor beta chain emerged from a study of T cells in Graves' hyperthyroidism and ophthalmopathy. Study background: Peripheral blood was taken when the disease was first diagnosed, before any treatment began.

What was amplified from RNA transcripts were TCR beta CDR3 regions. First-round RT-PCR targeting the TCR CDR3 was performed with the HTBI primer set. TCRdb itself ran the multiplex PCR reads through MiXCR, one entry per CDR3 protein. The sample yields more than 300,000 distinct CDR3 sequences, around 13% seen once. CDR3 length: 16 residues. Trimming took 4 bases from V and 5 from J; bases not matched to a gene: 12. Per germline, CDR1 KGHDR and CDR2 SFDVKD. Patients were aged 18 to 65, had disease duration under 2 months, and had newly diagnosed hyperthyroidism. Thyroid ultrasound, orbital computed tomography, clinical symptoms, and serum thyroxine and TRAb underpinned diagnoses. Fresh peripheral blood, roughly 9.8 ml of it, supplied the PBMCs.

This receptor was identified in a woman in her twenties or thirties with Graves' hyperthyroidism. The sample was blood. The rearrangement uses TRBV24-1 and TRBJ2-5, with TRBD1 identical over 7 bases. The chain's CDR3 is CATSDPALTGSETQYF. In nucleotides, the CDR3 is TGTGCCACCAGTGACCCCGCCCTGACAGGGTCTGAGACCCAGTACTTC.